A selection of T cell receptor beta chains follows, all from one sample in a study of glioma-infiltrating T cells. MiXCR, applied by TCRdb to the multiplex PCR reads, yields one record per CDR3 protein. The sample has under 130,000 distinct CDR3 sequences; around 30% are singletons. Input material: glioma tissue, nonneoplastic brain tissue, or PBMCs (not recorded which). The source of these receptors is a human donor with low-grade glioma or glioblastoma, undergoing nonglioma brain surgery, or in good health (not recorded which). Both conserved end residues are part of each CDR3. A D gene is named only where the DNA matches it firmly. Expanded clones get a size class; other rows say once, few or many, or leave the size out.

clone size: .
J gene: TRBJ1-2
D gene: TRBD1
V gene: TRBV10-3
CDR3 protein: CAISESEQGAHGYTF
CDR3 DNA: TGTGCCATCAGTGAGTCGGAACAGGGGGCGCATGGCTACACCTTC

clone size: many
J gene: TRBJ1-1
D gene: TRBD1
V gene: TRBV29-1
CDR3 protein: CSGRQGNTEAFF
CDR3 DNA: TGCAGCGGACGACAGGGGAACACTGAAGCTTTCTTT

clone size: many
J gene: TRBJ1-5
D gene: .
V gene: TRBV20-1
CDR3 protein: CSAGYRDQPQHF
CDR3 DNA: TGCAGTGCTGGTTACAGGGACCAGCCCCAGCATTTT

clone size: few
J gene: TRBJ1-1
D gene: .
V gene: TRBV29-1
CDR3 protein: CSVEDLAPETAFF
CDR3 DNA: TGCAGCGTTGAAGATTTGGCCCCCGAAACAGCTTTCTTT

clone size: few
J gene: TRBJ1-2
D gene: TRBD1
V gene: TRBV5-1
CDR3 protein: CASSSDRGNGYTF
CDR3 DNA: TGCGCCAGCAGCTCGGACAGGGGCAATGGCTACACCTTC

clone size: many
J gene: TRBJ1-1
D gene: .
V gene: TRBV2
CDR3 protein: CASSEWAMDTEAFF
CDR3 DNA: TGTGCCAGCAGTGAATGGGCCATGGACACTGAAGCTTTCTTT

clone size: .
J gene: TRBJ2-2
D gene: TRBD1
V gene: TRBV27
CDR3 protein: CASRQGQGVTYGELFF
CDR3 DNA: TGTGCCAGCAGACAGGGACAGGGGGTTACGTACGGGGAGCTGTTTTTT

clone size: many
J gene: TRBJ1-3
D gene: .
V gene: TRBV27
CDR3 protein: CASSPTHSGNTIYF
CDR3 DNA: TGTGCCAGCAGTCCCACTCACTCTGGAAACACCATATATTTT

clone size: .
J gene: TRBJ1-2
D gene: .
V gene: TRBV7-8
CDR3 protein: CASSPRGTYGYTF
CDR3 DNA: TGTGCCAGCAGCCCCCGAGGGACCTATGGCTACACCTTC

clone size: many
J gene: TRBJ1-1
D gene: .
V gene: TRBV7-6
CDR3 protein: CASSHNHNTEAFF
CDR3 DNA: TGTGCCAGCAGCCACAACCATAACACTGAAGCTTTCTTT

clone size: many
J gene: TRBJ1-1
D gene: TRBD1
V gene: TRBV6-1
CDR3 protein: CASNRGGMNTEAFF
CDR3 DNA: TGTGCCAGTAACAGGGGTGGCATGAACACTGAAGCTTTCTTT

clone size: many
J gene: TRBJ2-3
D gene: TRBD2
V gene: TRBV6-2/TRBV6-3
CDR3 protein: CASSSRLAGGTDTQYF
CDR3 DNA: TGTGCCAGCAGTTCCCGACTAGCGGGGGGCACAGATACGCAGTATTTT

clone size: many
J gene: TRBJ1-5
D gene: TRBD1
V gene: TRBV27
CDR3 protein: CASSAGQGTQPQHF
CDR3 DNA: TGTGCCAGCAGTGCAGGACAGGGGACCCAGCCCCAGCATTTT

clone size: many
J gene: TRBJ2-1
D gene: TRBD2
V gene: TRBV2
CDR3 protein: CASRNLAGVHNEQFF
CDR3 DNA: TGTGCCAGCAGAAATCTAGCGGGGGTCCACAATGAGCAGTTCTTC

clone size: medium-sized
J gene: TRBJ1-6
D gene: .
V gene: TRBV2
CDR3 protein: CASSTTPLHF
CDR3 DNA: TGTGCCAGCAGTACAACTCCCCTCCACTTT

clone size: many
J gene: TRBJ2-1
D gene: TRBD1
V gene: TRBV27
CDR3 protein: CASSSPQADRGSNEQFF
CDR3 DNA: TGTGCCAGCAGTTCCCCCCAGGCGGACAGGGGCTCGAATGAGCAGTTCTTC